This T cell receptor (beta chain) was identified in a study of vaccination effects on CD4 cells after COVID-19 (dated by TCRdb to the early 2020s). The study in broad terms: Each participant received two doses of an mRNA SARS-CoV-2 vaccine, either BNT162b2 or mRNA-1273. SARS-CoV-2 spike-specific CD4+ TCR repertoires from before and after mRNA vaccination were compared in COVID-19 convalescent patients and in infection-naive vaccine recipients. The full study included 10 COVID-19 convalescent patients and a handful of SARS-CoV-2-naive healthy vaccine recipients. Cultures from other donors in the study were sequenced using the Oncomine TCR Beta short-read assay on an Illumina iSeq 100. What the research found in general, with its limitations: Only a small number of convalescent patients were included, and no early post-infection timepoints were available, which limited the study. Both infection-induced and vaccine-induced clones contracted markedly at late post-vaccination timepoints, which is consistent with waning T cell responses. In healthy vaccine recipients, vaccine-induced clones were almost all SARS-CoV-2 mono-reactive, with only 1 of 255 being cross-reactive with common cold coronaviruses.

The CDR3 covers 14 residues, taking in both the cysteine and the phenylalanine. Only CDR3 DNA is held: 42 bases, read in frame from base 1. V drops 5 bases and J drops 4 bases, leaving 14 bases in between. The germline V gene encodes CDR1 ENHRY and CDR2 SYGVKD. The count of this clone is one. What antigen it recognizes has not been identified. It has no much larger one-base neighbor in the sample; base qualities were not kept. Library preparation used the immunoSEQ multiplex PCR assay. DNA from the CD4+ T cells that had been cultured and isolated underwent TCR beta CDR3 sequencing. Under the source paper's analysis protocol: The analysis removed non-productive TCR sequences, trimmed reads to the CDR3 region, and retained only CDR3s that were 7 or more amino acids long. The MANAFEST web app was used to pick out antigen-specific clonotypes by comparing their expansion in peptide wells with that in reference cultures. To count as positive, a clone had to show expansion at FDR<0.05 compared with the reference and with all other wells, an odds ratio above 5, and a frequency above 0.1% in two replicate wells. Cross-reactive clonotypes were defined as significantly expanded in SARS-CoV-2 spike wells and in at least one common cold coronavirus spike condition. CDR3 similarity was assessed by Levenshtein distance using the stringdist R package, and unrooted trees were constructed with ape in R 3.6.1. TCRdb carries this immuneACCESS record with in-frame sequences only. Its versions omit some clonotypes, under half of them owing to an unresolved V gene in the studies checked, with the rest unexplained. Clone size and the V and J calls come from that table; the DNA yielded D and trimming. This sample holds 52,000 or so clones; around 67% were observed only once. Clones ranked in the top ten supply about 17% of the sample.

In the ViraFEST assay, PBMC were stimulated with viral peptide pools, and TCR sequencing was then used to find antigen-specific CD4+ T cell clonotypes based on their expansion. After approximately eleven days of culture, CD4+ T cells were isolated with the EasySep CD4+ T cell isolation kit. Negative nucleocapsid antibody results before and after vaccination confirmed that the healthy vaccine recipients had no prior SARS-CoV-2 infection. Each well held two million PBMC cultured in IMDM containing approximately 5% human AB serum, roughly 9.6 IU/ml IL-2 and gentamicin, along with around 9.4 ug/ml peptides. Half of the culture medium was replaced with fresh IL-2-containing medium on days 3 and 7. Each peptide stimulation condition was cultured in triplicate wells unless otherwise noted. PBMC were separated from whole blood using Ficoll-Paque Plus gradient centrifugation and were then either cryopreserved at -140C or used fresh. The overlapping peptide pools covered the spike proteins of SARS-CoV-2 and of the common cold coronaviruses HCoV-NL63, HCoV-OC43 and HCoV-229E. The QIAamp micro DNA kit was used to extract genomic DNA from the cultured CD4+ T cells.

The sample in question was CD4+ T cells from PBMCs cultured with SARS-CoV-2 spike peptides, obtained before COVID-19 vaccination. Read against the paper, the sample's cell subset or site label means: SARS-CoV-2 spike overlapping peptide pool stimulation. This TCR came from a human donor who received a COVID-19 vaccine. The chain is assembled from TRBV10-3 and TRBJ1-2; a weak D assignment points to TRBD1 (5 bases agree). The nucleotides are TGTGCCATCAGTCCAACAGGTGGAGCCTATGGCTACACCTTC. Protein translation: CAISPTGGAYGYTF.